One sample yielded the 22 T cell receptor beta chains listed below, sequenced in a study of control samples from healthy donors and cancer patients. Sequencing used immunoSEQ multiplex PCR; TCRdb keeps in-frame clones, though not all of them. This table holds about 190,000 clones, around 90% found once. Sequencing was done on a sample of blood. These receptors were taken from a man in his thirties or forties in good health.

The chain has TRBV5-4 and TRBJ1-2, with no clear D. CDR3 length: 14 residues. The V end lost 1 base, the J end lost 4 bases, and 11 bases lay between the germline ends. CDR1 is SGHNT and CDR2 is YYREEE in the germline V gene (reference sequence). The CDR3 region is CASSLTAGSYGYTF. Written as DNA, the CDR3 is TGTGCCAGCAGCTTGACGGCTGGGAGCTATGGCTACACCTTC.

This clone was seen once. The rearrangement joins TRBV3-1 (or the pseudogene TRBV3-2) to TRBJ2-5, with TRBD2 matching over 16 bases. V was pared by 6 bases and J by 4 bases, with 14 bases of the junction left unmatched. The CDR3 runs to 19 residues. CDR1 is LGHDT, CDR2 YNNKEL, per germline (reference sequence). The CDR3: CASSHSKGLAGGLGETQYF. The CDR3 DNA reads as TGTGCCAGCAGTCATTCGAAGGGACTAGCGGGGGGGCTGGGAGAGACCCAGTACTTC.

This clone was seen more than once but under ten times. This chain connects TRBV4-1 to TRBJ2-7; no definite D call. The V gene lost 3 bases and the J gene lost 4 bases, with 13 bases spanning the gap. The CDR3 is 14 residues long. Germline V gene lookup returns CDR1 MGHRA and CDR2 YSYEKL. CDR3 DNA: TGCGCCAGCAGCCAGCGGTCCCTCGGGTACGAGCAGTACTTC. Its translation: CASSQRSLGYEQYF.

This clone has just one count. The chain has TRBV19 and TRBJ2-7; 10 bases agree with TRBD1. There are 15 residues in the CDR3. Germline V lookup: CDR1 LNHDA, CDR2 SQIVND (reference sequence). V trimming: 5 bases; J trimming: 5 bases; junction bases outside the gene matches: 9. CDR3 coding DNA: TGTGCCAGTAGTCTAAGGACAGGGGGGTACAACGAGCAGTACTTC. Translating gives CASSLRTGGYNEQYF. Full variable domain (missing parts from reference TRBV19 and TRBJ2-7): DGGITQSPKYLFRKEGQNVTLSCEQNLNHDAMYWYRQDPGQGLRLIYYSQIVNDFQKGDIAEGYSVSREKKESFPLTVTSAQKNPTAFYLCASSLRTGGYNEQYFGPGTRLTVT.

V gene TRBV3-1 (or the pseudogene TRBV3-2) combines with J gene TRBJ2-7; D unclear. The CDR3 contains 12 residues. Germline CDR1 and CDR2: LGHDT and YNNKEL (reference sequence). V was pared by 0 bases and J by 6 bases, with 6 bases between. The CDR3 here is CASSQDNREQYF. The CDR3 DNA reads as TGTGCCAGCAGCCAAGATAACCGCGAGCAGTACTTC.

This clone was found once. The chain couples TRBV18 to TRBJ2-7; 8 nucleotides align to TRBD1. This CDR3 has 17 residues. J gave up 0 bases and V 5 bases, and 12 bases lay outside the gene matches. Germline CDR1 is KGHSH and CDR2 is LQKENI. The CDR3 sequence: CASSKGTGETSSYEQYF. The CDR3 DNA reads as TGTGCCAGCTCAAAAGGGACAGGAGAGACGAGCTCCTACGAGCAGTACTTC.

This clone was observed a single time. V is TRBV5-4 and J is TRBJ2-1, with TRBD2 matching over 10 bases. J was trimmed by 8 bases and V by 4 bases; bases with no gene match: 9. The CDR3 has 15 amino acids. Germline lookup yields CDR1 SGHNT and CDR2 YYREEE (reference sequence). The CDR3: CASSQRLAGEDEQFF. DNA for the CDR3: TGTGCCAGCAGCCAGCGGCTAGCGGGGGAGGATGAGCAGTTCTTC.

The chain carries TRBV14 and TRBJ2-1; 10 bases agree with TRBD2. The CDR3 loop spans 17 amino acids. Germline V gene data show CDR1 as SGHDN and CDR2 as FVKESK. V shed 4 bases and J 0 bases; nucleotides not matched to a gene: 6. CDR3 in amino acids: CASSLKSGGASYNEQFF. The CDR3 bases are TGTGCCAGCAGCCTAAAAAGCGGGGGGGCCTCCTACAATGAGCAGTTCTTC.

The chain uses TRBV7-9 and TRBJ1-1; D not resolved. CDR3 length: 15 amino acids. The V and J ends lost 1 base and 0 bases respectively, with 9 bases between them. Germline CDR1 and CDR2: SEHNR and FQNEAQ (reference sequence). The CDR3 sequence: CASSLEYIMNTEAFF. CDR3 nucleotide sequence: TGTGCCAGCAGCTTAGAGTACATTATGAACACTGAAGCTTTCTTT.

The gene calls are TRBV5-1 and TRBJ2-7; D unclear. There are 13 residues in the CDR3. CDR1 is SGHRS and CDR2 is YFSETQ in the germline V gene. V was pared by 0 bases and J by 1 base, with 5 bases between. The CDR3 nucleotides read TGCGCCAGCAGCTTGGAACAGTCCTACGAGCAGTACTTC. It yields the protein CASSLEQSYEQYF.

The V call is TRBV9, the J call TRBJ2-7; D is undetermined. With 2 bases removed from V and 0 bases from J, the gap between germline ends came to 9 bases. Germline V lookup: CDR1 SGDLS, CDR2 YYNGEE. CDR3 length equals 14 residues. The CDR3 nucleotides are TGTGCCAGCAGCGTCGCGTGGACCTCCTACGAGCAGTACTTC. Amino acids: CASSVAWTSYEQYF. The complete variable domain, with remaining parts taken from reference TRBV9 and TRBJ2-7, reads DSGVTQTPKHLITATGQRVTLRCSPRSGDLSVYWYQQSLDQGLQFLIQYYNGEERAKGNILERFSAQQFPDLHSELNLSSLELGDSALYFCASSVAWTSYEQYFGPGTRLTVT.

J is TRBJ2-1 and V is TRBV19; 8 nucleotides line up with TRBD2. CDR3 length: 16 amino acids. V shed 5 bases, J shed 0 bases, and the junction held 6 bases outside the gene matches. Germline V gene data show CDR1 as LNHDA and CDR2 as SQIVND (reference sequence). The CDR3 sequence is CASSLRSGGSYNEQFF. In DNA form, the CDR3 reads TGTGCCAGTAGTCTTCGAAGCGGGGGCTCCTACAATGAGCAGTTCTTC.

In this sample, this clone turned up once. V is TRBV29-1 and J is TRBJ2-7, with TRBD1 matching over 7 bases. The J segment lost 7 bases and the V segment lost 6 bases, leaving 9 bases of the junction unmatched. Germline CDR1 and CDR2: SQVTM and ANQGSEA. There are 12 residues in the CDR3. CDR3 in amino acids: CSVGQFSGEQYF. In DNA, the CDR3 is TGCAGCGTGGGACAGTTCTCGGGGGAGCAGTACTTC.

The J gene is TRBJ2-7, the V gene TRBV3-1 (or the pseudogene TRBV3-2), with a tentative D call TRBD2 (6 bases). CDR1 LGHDT and CDR2 YNNKEL come from the germline V gene (reference sequence). The CDR3 runs 14 residues. The germline V and J ends were trimmed by 3 bases and 7 bases, with 16 bases remaining between them. The CDR3 spells CASSQQNGAGEQYF. The DNA of the CDR3 is TGTGCCAGCAGCCAGCAGAACGGGGCGGGGGAGCAGTACTTC.

The sample holds one count of this clone. V usage is TRBV12-5 and J usage is TRBJ1-1; D remains unclear. The CDR3 totals 14 residues. Germline V CDR1 and CDR2: LGHNT, FRNRAP. V was trimmed by 0 bases and J by 9 bases, leaving 14 bases between them. CDR3 region: CASGLVAGQEQAFF. CDR3 coding DNA: TGTGCTAGTGGTTTGGTAGCGGGTCAGGAACAAGCTTTCTTT.

The chain couples TRBV4-1 to TRBJ2-7; D not resolved. Deletions cut 1 base from V and 6 bases from J, with 25 bases between. The CDR3 is made up of 18 amino acids. CDR1 and CDR2 from the germline V gene are MGHRA and YSYEKL. CDR3 residues: CASSQGIRAPEGASEQYF. Here the CDR3 DNA reads TGCGCCAGCAGCCAAGGGATCCGGGCCCCAGAAGGAGCGAGCGAGCAGTACTTC.

V and J are TRBV27 and TRBJ1-5; D possibly corresponds to TRBD1 (5 bases). CDR3 length: 16 amino acids. CDR1 MNHEY and CDR2 SMNVEV come from the germline V gene (reference sequence). Deletions cut 4 bases from V and 3 bases from J, with 16 bases between. The DNA for the CDR3 is TGTGCCAGCAGTTCCGGAACAGGAGGAATCAATCAGCCCCAGCATTTT. Translated: CASSSGTGGINQPQHF.

V gene TRBV30 combines with J gene TRBJ1-4, with D unclear. This CDR3 is built from 14 residues. Germline V gives CDR1 GTSNPN, CDR2 SVGIG (reference sequence). V was clipped by 0 bases and J by 2 bases, with 7 bases between them. In nucleotides, the CDR3 is TGTGCCTGGAGTGTCTTGGGGACTAATGAAAAACTGTTTTTT. Its protein is CAWSVLGTNEKLFF.

This CDR3 reads CASSDFPQATEAFF. The CDR3 region has the DNA TGTGCCAGCAGTGACTTTCCCCAGGCCACTGAAGCTTTCTTT. The chain recombines TRBV6-4 with TRBJ1-1; unclear D gene. The CDR3 loop spans 14 amino acids. Germline-derived CDR1 and CDR2 are MRHNA and SNTAGT. The V and J ends lost 1 base and 4 bases respectively, with 10 bases between them.

The V call is TRBV10-2, the J call TRBJ1-2, with TRBD1 matching 9 bases. Germline V lookup: CDR1 WSHSY, CDR2 SAAADI. V was clipped by 7 bases and J by 6 bases; unmatched bases: 6. The CDR3 runs 13 residues. CDR3 sequence reads: CASNTGGGDGYTF. The CDR3 coding sequence is TGCGCCAGCAACACAGGGGGCGGGGATGGCTACACCTTC.

This chain uses TRBV19 with TRBJ2-1, with D perhaps matching TRBD1 or TRBD2 (5 bases each). CDR3 length equals 14 residues. Between the trimmed V and J ends, which lost 6 bases and 6 bases, there was a span of 15 bases. Germline values: CDR1 LNHDA, CDR2 SQIVND (reference sequence). The CDR3 protein is CASREDQGPNEQFF. The CDR3 nucleotides are TGTGCCAGTAGGGAAGACCAGGGACCCAATGAGCAGTTCTTC.

This clone was recorded only once. The rearrangement uses TRBV27 and TRBJ1-2, with 7 bases fitting TRBD1. With 8 bases clipped from V and 8 bases from J, the junction kept 17 bases outside the gene matches. Germline V CDR1 and CDR2: MNHEY, SMNVEV (reference sequence). The CDR3 sequence is 15 residues long. This CDR3 reads CASALRPGTAVGYTF. The CDR3 DNA follows: TGTGCCAGCGCCCTCCGCCCCGGGACAGCAGTCGGCTACACCTTC.